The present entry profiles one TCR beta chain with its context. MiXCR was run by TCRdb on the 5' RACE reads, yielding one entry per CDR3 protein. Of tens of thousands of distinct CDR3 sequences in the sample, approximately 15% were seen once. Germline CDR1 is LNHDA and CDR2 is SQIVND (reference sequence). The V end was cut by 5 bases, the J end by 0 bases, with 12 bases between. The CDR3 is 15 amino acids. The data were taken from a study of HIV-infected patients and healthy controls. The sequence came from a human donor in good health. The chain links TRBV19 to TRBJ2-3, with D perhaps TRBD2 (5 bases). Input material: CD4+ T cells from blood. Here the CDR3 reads CASSSKAVSTDTQYF. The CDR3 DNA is TGTGCCAGTAGTTCCAAAGCGGTTAGCACAGATACGCAGTATTTT.